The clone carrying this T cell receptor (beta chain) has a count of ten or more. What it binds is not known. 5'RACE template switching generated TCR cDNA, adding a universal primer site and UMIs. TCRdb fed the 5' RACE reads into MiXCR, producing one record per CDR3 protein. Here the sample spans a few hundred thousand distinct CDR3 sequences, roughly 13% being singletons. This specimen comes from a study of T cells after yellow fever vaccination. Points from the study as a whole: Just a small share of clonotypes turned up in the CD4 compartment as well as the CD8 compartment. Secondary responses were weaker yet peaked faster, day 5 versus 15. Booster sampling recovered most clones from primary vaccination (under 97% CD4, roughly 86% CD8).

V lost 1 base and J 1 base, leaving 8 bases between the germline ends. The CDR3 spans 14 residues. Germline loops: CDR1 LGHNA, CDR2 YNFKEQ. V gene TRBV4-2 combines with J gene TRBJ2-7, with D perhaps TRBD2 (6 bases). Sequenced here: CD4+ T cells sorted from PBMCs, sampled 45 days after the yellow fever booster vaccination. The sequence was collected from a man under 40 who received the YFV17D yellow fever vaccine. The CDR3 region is CASSQGAGSYEQYF. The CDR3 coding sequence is TGTGCCAGCAGCCAAGGAGCGGGTTCCTACGAGCAGTACTTC.